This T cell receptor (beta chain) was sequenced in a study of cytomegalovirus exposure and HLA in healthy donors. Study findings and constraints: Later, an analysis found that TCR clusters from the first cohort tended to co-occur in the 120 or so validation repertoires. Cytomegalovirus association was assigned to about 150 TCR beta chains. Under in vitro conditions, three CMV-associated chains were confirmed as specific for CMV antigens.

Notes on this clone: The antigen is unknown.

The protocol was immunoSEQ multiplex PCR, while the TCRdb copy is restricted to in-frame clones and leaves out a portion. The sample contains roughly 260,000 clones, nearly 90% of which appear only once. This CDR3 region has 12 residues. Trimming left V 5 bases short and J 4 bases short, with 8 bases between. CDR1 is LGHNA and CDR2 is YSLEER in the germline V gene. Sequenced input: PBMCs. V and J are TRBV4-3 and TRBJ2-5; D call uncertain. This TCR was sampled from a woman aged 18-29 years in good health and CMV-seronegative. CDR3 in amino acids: CASSSVIETQYF. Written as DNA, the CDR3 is TGCGCCAGCAGCTCCGTAATAGAGACCCAGTACTTC.